A single sample gave rise to the 2 T cell receptor beta chains below, sequenced in a study of Ad26.COV2.S vaccination and SARS-CoV-2 variants. This sample's treatment: some 20 received Ad26.COV2.S at low or high dose, single or two shots; roughly five received placebo; per-sample allocation not given. The study sampled participants on day 63 after the first vaccine or placebo injection. Clones were sequenced by immunoSEQ multiplex PCR, and TCRdb holds only the in-frame ones, with some missing. The sample holds around 300,000 clones, about 89% seen once. Here the sequenced sample was peripheral blood, taken in a trial of Ad26.COV2.S vaccine versus placebo. The source of these receptors is a person between 18 and 59 years old who received the Ad26.COV2.S COVID-19 vaccine or a placebo.

V gene TRBV19 combines with J gene TRBJ2-5, with a tentative D call TRBD2 (5 bases). V lost 9 bases and J lost 6, with 17 bases in between. The CDR3 has 13 residues. The germline V gene has CDR1 LNHDA and CDR2 SQIVND (reference sequence). The CDR3 nucleotides are TGTGCCAGCAGTTCTAGCTTCGGTCAGACCCAGTACTTC. It codes for CASSSSFGQTQYF.

This clone was seen a few times. The V and J genes are TRBV28 and TRBJ2-3; a possible D gene is TRBD1 (6 bases). The CDR3 totals 16 residues. V lost 5 bases and J lost 7, with 22 bases in between. Germline V gene lookup returns CDR1 MDHEN and CDR2 SYDVKM. The CDR3 here is CASSRAGTGTPYTQYF. The CDR3 DNA reads TGTGCCAGCAGTCGCGCCGGCACAGGGACCCCTTATACGCAGTATTTT.